The entry below describes one T cell receptor beta chain. Its antigen is not known. Separation from the approximately 670-subject first cohort characterized the roughly 120-subject validation cohort, to which the donors belonged. This sample was taken from a study of cytomegalovirus exposure and HLA in healthy donors. Study-level points and caveats: High specificity and sensitivity for cytomegalovirus status were reported for the classifier. Associated with cytomegalovirus, according to the listing, were 150 to 200 TCR beta chains. Under in vitro conditions, a few CMV-associated chains were confirmed as specific for CMV antigens.

The CDR3 loop spans 14 amino acids. The V end was cut by 4 bases, the J end by 7 bases, with 14 bases between. Germline V gives CDR1 MDHEN, CDR2 SYDVKM. Sequencing was performed with immunoSEQ multiplex PCR; in TCRdb, only in-frame clones are kept and a portion is missing. This table has about 250,000 clones, 85% to 90% appearing once. This TCR derives from a man between 18 and 35 years old in good health and CMV-seronegative. Sequencing was carried out using PBMCs. The chain combines TRBV28 with TRBJ2-1; a possible D gene is TRBD2 (5 bases). The CDR3 DNA is TGTGCCAGCAGTTCCAGAGGACTGATTAATGAGCAGTTCTTC. Translating it yields CASSSRGLINEQFF.